A single sample is the source of the 10 T cell receptor beta chains below, sequenced in a study of cytomegalovirus exposure and HLA in healthy donors. Researchers ran the PCR with 60 Vbeta and 13 Jbeta primers. Generated by immunoSEQ multiplex PCR, the TCRdb table keeps only in-frame clones and is missing some. Of some 100,000 clones listed, approximately 84% were seen once; the top ten hold around 1.9%. The sequenced sample consisted of PBMCs. The receptors here all came from a man aged 18 to 29 in good health and CMV-seronegative.

This rearrangement joins TRBV9 to TRBJ2-5; TRBD2 aligns across 12 bases. V gave up 6 bases and J gave up 4 bases; unmatched junction bases: 13. The CDR3 extends over 17 amino acids. CDR1 and CDR2 from the germline V gene are SGDLS and YYNGEE. This CDR3 is CASTLLPTSGSPETQYF. In nucleotides, the CDR3 is TGTGCCAGCACCCTCCTGCCGACTAGCGGGAGCCCAGAGACCCAGTACTTC.

The chain carries TRBV2 and TRBJ2-5; 7 bases are a match to TRBD2. Unmatched junction bases numbered 10, after V lost 8 bases and J lost 1 base. The CDR3 totals 15 residues. The V gene's germline CDR1 is SNHLY and CDR2 FYNNEI. In nucleotides, the CDR3 is TGTGCCAGCGAAGGGAGGGTTGCCGTCCAAGAGACCCAGTACTTC. It codes for CASEGRVAVQETQYF.

The rearrangement joins TRBV25-1 to TRBJ1-1; D may be TRBD1 (5 bases). Trimming pared 2 bases from V and 0 bases from J, leaving 7 bases between. The CDR3 length is 14 residues. CDR1 is MGHDK, CDR2 SYGVNS, per germline. The CDR3 reads CASSEQGMNTEAFF. CDR3 nucleotides: TGTGCCAGCAGTGAACAGGGTATGAACACTGAAGCTTTCTTT.

To note about this clone: Here the CDR3 omits its conserved ending phenylalanine or tryptophan, so a read error is the likely source. V gene TRBV15 combines with J gene TRBJ2-7; 8 positions agree with TRBD2. Per the germline V gene, CDR1 is LNHNV and CDR2 is YYDKDF (reference sequence). The CDR3 is 14 residues long. Losses at the gene ends were 4 bases for V and 3 bases for J; bases not matched to a gene: 5. The CDR3 sequence is CATSIPGGVYEQYL. The DNA of the CDR3 is TGTGCCACCAGCATCCCCGGGGGGGTCTACGAGCAGTACCTC.

This chain joins TRBV6-5 and TRBJ2-1; TRBD2 aligns across 11 bases. CDR1 and CDR2 from the germline V gene are MNHEY and SVGAGI. J lost 4 bases, V lost 4 bases, and 6 bases had no gene match. The CDR3 covers 16 residues. The CDR3, as DNA: TGTGCCAGCAGTTCCGCTAGCGGGAGGTTTTACAATGAGCAGTTCTTC. The encoded protein is CASSSASGRFYNEQFF.

The chain recombines TRBV9 with TRBJ2-3, with 12 bases matching TRBD2. The junction had 12 bases not matched to a gene; V was cut back by 4 bases and J by 9 bases. Germline V gene data show CDR1 as SGDLS and CDR2 as YYNGEE. This CDR3 contains 16 residues. In DNA, the CDR3 is TGTGCCAGCAGCTCGGCGACTAGCGGGAGCTCAGGGACGCAGTATTTT. Its translation: CASSSATSGSSGTQYF.

V is TRBV5-1 and J is TRBJ2-3, with 12 bases identical to TRBD2. The CDR3 extends over 16 amino acids. Germline V lookup: CDR1 SGHRS, CDR2 YFSETQ. V shed 4 bases, J shed 2 bases, and the junction held 5 bases outside the gene matches. CDR3 residues: CASSRGTSGPTDTQYF. CDR3 DNA: TGCGCCAGCAGCCGGGGGACTAGCGGGCCCACAGATACGCAGTATTTT. The full variable domain, rest sourced from reference TRBV5-1 and TRBJ2-3, is KAGVTQTPRYLIKTRGQQVTLSCSPISGHRSVSWYQQTPGQGLQFLFEYFSETQRNKGNFPGRFSGRQFSNSRSEMNVSTLELGDSALYLCASSRGTSGPTDTQYFGPGTRLTVL.

This clone turned up a few times. The rearrangement joins TRBV10-2 to TRBJ1-1; D unclear. Germline lookup yields CDR1 WSHSY and CDR2 SAAADI. Trimming cost V 3 bases and J 4 bases, with 9 bases left between them. The CDR3 spans 13 residues. The CDR3 spells CASSDRGITEAFF. CDR3 in DNA: TGCGCCAGCAGTGATCGGGGTATCACTGAAGCTTTCTTT.

The chain links TRBV7-6 to TRBJ1-1; D is unclear. Germline CDR1 and CDR2: SGHVS and FNYEAQ. Trimming shortened V by 1 base and J by 6 bases, and 15 bases separated the two germline ends. The CDR3 spans 15 residues. The CDR3 nucleotides are TGTGCCAGCAGCTTAGGGTCCAAAAGGAGGGCTGAAGCTTTCTTT. Amino acid sequence: CASSLGSKRRAEAFF.

The CDR3 is CASSSGVGGPYEQYF. CDR3 DNA: TGCGCCAGCAGCTCCGGTGTGGGGGGGCCCTACGAGCAGTACTTC. V gene TRBV5-1 combines with J gene TRBJ2-7, with D tentatively TRBD2 (7 bases). The CDR3 loop spans 15 amino acids. Germline V CDR1 and CDR2: SGHRS, YFSETQ. V dropped 3 bases and J dropped 2 bases, with 15 bases sitting between them.